The 30 T cell receptor beta chains below all came from one sample that was sequenced in a study of memory CD4+ T cells and cytomegalovirus serostatus. Single viable CD3+CD4+CD8-CD45RO+ cells were sorted as the memory CD4+ T cells. Sequencing used immunoSEQ multiplex PCR; TCRdb keeps in-frame clones, though not all of them. This table has some 39,000 clones, around 75% appearing once. The sample was memory CD4+ T cells from blood. These receptor sequences come from an adult in good health and CMV-seronegative.

The J gene is TRBJ1-2, the V gene TRBV11-2; D gene uncertain. This CDR3 is 15 amino acids long. Deletions cut 4 bases from V and 10 bases from J, with 22 bases between. CDR1 and CDR2 from the germline V gene are SGHAT and FQNNGV. The CDR3 region is CASSSQSRVGGDYTF. CDR3 coding DNA: TGTGCCAGCAGCTCCCAGAGTAGGGTAGGCGGAGACTACACCTTC.

The chain combines TRBV5-5 with TRBJ2-2; TRBD1 might be the D (6 bases). The CDR3 totals 16 residues. Germline-derived CDR1 and CDR2 are SGHKS and YYEKEE (reference sequence). The V and J ends lost 4 bases and 0 bases respectively, with 13 bases between them. For the CDR3, the DNA is TGTGCCAGCAGCGCAATAGGGGGAACGAACACCGGGGAGCTGTTTTTT. Translated, it gives CASSAIGGTNTGELFF.

CDR3 DNA sequence: TGTGCCAGCAGCTTTGGAGTGGACACTGAAGCTTTCTTT. The encoded protein is CASSFGVDTEAFF. This sequence joins TRBV11-1 and TRBJ1-1; unclear D gene. The CDR3 runs 13 residues. V lost 3 bases, J lost 3 bases, and 8 bases lay in between. Germline CDR1 is SGHAT and CDR2 is FQDESV (reference sequence). Full variable domain (rest looked up from reference TRBV11-1 and TRBJ1-1): EAEVAQSPRYKITEKSQAVAFWCDPISGHATLYWYRQILGQGPELLVQFQDESVVDDSQLPKDRFSAERLKGVDSTLKIQPAELGDSAMYLCASSFGVDTEAFFGQGTRLTVV.

The J gene is TRBJ2-5, the V gene TRBV2; 9 bases align to TRBD2. Germline V gene data show CDR1 as SNHLY and CDR2 as FYNNEI. Trimming at V came to 7 bases and at J to 5 bases, leaving 5 bases not matched to a gene. This CDR3 is 13 amino acids long. The CDR3 is CASKASGAETQYF. The CDR3 region has the DNA TGTGCCAGCAAAGCTAGCGGGGCCGAGACCCAGTACTTC.

The chain links TRBV9 to TRBJ1-1, with TRBD1 as a possible D gene (6 bases). The CDR3 is made up of 14 amino acids. V shed 3 bases and J shed 0 bases, with 9 bases lying between them. From germline, CDR1 is SGDLS and CDR2 YYNGEE. CDR3 sequence reads: CASSAGVMNTEAFF. In DNA form, the CDR3 reads TGTGCCAGCAGCGCAGGGGTTATGAACACTGAAGCTTTCTTT. Based on the CDR3 plus reference TRBV9 and TRBJ1-1, the full variable domain is DSGVTQTPKHLITATGQRVTLRCSPRSGDLSVYWYQQSLDQGLQFLIQYYNGEERAKGNILERFSAQQFPDLHSELNLSSLELGDSALYFCASSAGVMNTEAFFGQGTRLTVV.

V is TRBV20-1 and J is TRBJ1-2, with D hard to call. CDR3 length: 10 amino acids. The V end lost 6 bases, the J end lost 3 bases, and 5 bases lay between the germline ends. CDR1 and CDR2 (germline): DFQATT, SNEGSKA (reference sequence). Here the CDR3 reads CSAPDYGYTF. The DNA of the CDR3 is TGCAGTGCACCAGACTATGGCTACACCTTC.

The J gene is TRBJ1-4, the V gene TRBV5-5, with a possible D match to TRBD1 (5 bases). Trimming shortened V by 0 bases and J by 8 bases, and 17 bases separated the two germline ends. CDR1 is SGHKS and CDR2 is YYEKEE in the germline V gene (reference sequence). The CDR3 is 16 residues long. CDR3 nucleotides: TGTGCCAGCAGCTTGGGAGAAGGGGCTCTGGAGGAAAAACTGTTTTTT. Protein sequence: CASSLGEGALEEKLFF. The variable domain in full, with the rest retrieved from reference TRBV5-5 and TRBJ1-4, is DAGVTQSPTHLIKTRGQQVTLRCSPISGHKSVSWYQQVLGQGPQFIFQYYEKEERGRGNFPDRFSARQFPNYSSELNVNALLLGDSALYLCASSLGEGALEEKLFFGSGTQLSVL.

J is TRBJ1-1 and V is TRBV6-6; 9 nucleotides align to TRBD1. The J segment lost 8 bases and the V segment lost 6 bases, leaving 13 bases of the junction unmatched. This CDR3 contains 15 residues. Germline assignment: CDR1 MNHNY and CDR2 SVGAGI (reference sequence). CDR3 nucleotide sequence: TGTGCCAGCAGCCAACCGGGACAGGGAACAAAAGAAGCTTTCTTT. Its protein product is CASSQPGQGTKEAFF.

CDR3 bases: TGTGCCAGTAGACCGGACAGGGTCGGTGAAAAACTGTTTTTT. As protein: CASRPDRVGEKLFF. The chain combines TRBV19 with TRBJ1-4; 8 bases align to TRBD1. The trim removed 6 bases at V and 7 bases at J, leaving 7 bases unmatched. This CDR3 is 14 amino acids long. Germline CDR1 reads LNHDA; CDR2 reads SQIVND (reference sequence).

The chain joins TRBV5-4 to TRBJ2-5; 10 nucleotides align to TRBD2. The CDR3 sequence is 17 residues long. CDR1 is SGHNT and CDR2 is YYREEE in the germline V gene (reference sequence). Trimming took 3 bases from V and 2 from J; bases not matched to a gene: 10. The CDR3 DNA reads TGTGCCAGCAGCTCCGGTGGGCAGCGGGGGGGTCAAGAGACCCAGTACTTC. This translates into CASSSGGQRGGQETQYF.

This chain joins TRBV7-2 and TRBJ2-5; the D is unclear. The CDR3 is made up of 13 amino acids. From germline, CDR1 is SGHTA and CDR2 FQGNSA. V lost 5 bases, J lost 3 bases, and 10 bases lay in between. The chain's CDR3 is CASSHRHEETQYF. The CDR3 region has the DNA TGTGCCAGCAGCCACCGTCACGAAGAGACCCAGTACTTC.

This clone is categorized as medium-sized. V is TRBV19 and J is TRBJ1-1; no clear D. Per germline, CDR1 LNHDA and CDR2 SQIVND (reference sequence). V shed 3 bases and J shed 5 bases, with 13 bases lying between them. The CDR3 covers 14 residues. CDR3 nucleotides: TGTGCCAGTAGTATGGTAGGTGCATGGACTGAAGCTTTCTTT. Translated, it gives CASSMVGAWTEAFF.

The chain couples TRBV6-5 to TRBJ1-2; D not resolved. Germline lookup yields CDR1 MNHEY and CDR2 SVGAGI. Trimming removed 4 bases at V and 1 base at J, with 7 bases between. The CDR3 is 13 residues long. CDR3 residues: CASSSPVNYGYTF. Here the CDR3 DNA reads TGTGCCAGCAGTTCGCCAGTTAACTATGGCTACACCTTC.

The V gene is TRBV29-1, the J gene TRBJ1-5, with D unclear. Trimming stripped 5 bases from V and 0 bases from J, with 11 bases between. The CDR3 length is 14 residues. Germline values: CDR1 SQVTM, CDR2 ANQGSEA. The CDR3 protein is CSVTTADSNQPQHF. DNA of the CDR3: TGCAGCGTTACCACAGCCGATAGCAATCAGCCCCAGCATTTT.

Only a few counts were recorded for this clone. The chain combines TRBV10-3 with TRBJ1-2; D is perhaps TRBD1 (5 bases). This CDR3 comprises 15 residues. The germline V and J ends were trimmed by 0 bases and 5 bases, with 13 bases remaining between them. CDR1 is ENHRY and CDR2 is SYGVKD in the germline V gene. The CDR3 DNA follows: TGTGCCATCAGTGAGTCGGGTGGGGCAGCATATGGCTACACCTTC. It encodes CAISESGGAAYGYTF.

The V call is TRBV30, the J call TRBJ2-7, with 7 bases aligning to TRBD1. CDR1 is GTSNPN and CDR2 is SVGIG in the germline V gene (reference sequence). The CDR3 is 13 residues long. With 3 bases clipped from V and 7 bases from J, the junction kept 9 bases outside the gene matches. CDR3 residues: CAWSPDRVREQYF. As DNA, the CDR3 is TGTGCCTGGAGCCCCGACAGGGTGCGGGAGCAGTACTTC. Full variable domain (remainder filled in from reference TRBV30 and TRBJ2-7): SQTIHQWPATLVQPVGSPLSLECTVEGTSNPNLYWYRQAAGRGLQLLFYSVGIGQISSEVPQNLSASRPQDRQFILSSKKLLLSDSGFYLCAWSPDRVREQYFGPGTRLTVT.

The V call is TRBV30, the J call TRBJ2-3; a weak D match, TRBD2 (6 bases). This CDR3 is 15 amino acids long. V lost 5 bases, J lost 4 bases, and 19 bases lay in between. The germline V gene encodes CDR1 GTSNPN and CDR2 SVGIG (reference sequence). The CDR3 DNA follows: TGTGCCTGGGGGAGGACGCTGGGGCACCCAGATACGCAGTATTTT. Translated: CAWGRTLGHPDTQYF. The entire variable domain, with the rest obtained from reference TRBV30 and TRBJ2-3, is as follows: SQTIHQWPATLVQPVGSPLSLECTVEGTSNPNLYWYRQAAGRGLQLLFYSVGIGQISSEVPQNLSASRPQDRQFILSSKKLLLSDSGFYLCAWGRTLGHPDTQYFGPGTRLTVL.

The count of this clone is one. The rearrangement links TRBV5-1 to TRBJ2-3, with D tentatively TRBD1 (6 bases). The CDR3 contains 15 residues. Between the trimmed V and J ends, which lost 4 bases and 4 bases, there was a span of 16 bases. Germline loops: CDR1 SGHRS, CDR2 YFSETQ. The CDR3 loop reads CASSQRTVDSDTQYF. The CDR3 DNA sequence: TGCGCCAGCAGCCAGAGGACAGTAGACTCAGATACGCAGTATTTT.

V and J are TRBV5-1 and TRBJ2-7; 12 nucleotides line up with TRBD2. V was clipped by 4 bases and J by 0 bases; unmatched bases: 11. The CDR3 is 18 residues long. Germline CDR1 and CDR2: SGHRS and YFSETQ. CDR3 region: CASSLYGLAGHSSYEQYF. For the CDR3, the DNA is TGCGCCAGCAGCCTCTACGGACTAGCGGGGCATAGCTCCTACGAGCAGTACTTC.

This chain joins TRBV7-3 and TRBJ2-3, with D possibly called TRBD1 or TRBD2 (5 bases each). Trimming pared 2 bases from V and 5 bases from J, leaving 11 bases between. CDR3 length equals 14 residues. CDR1 is SGHTA, CDR2 FQGTGA, per germline. CDR3 nucleotides: TGTGCCAGCAGCTTAGGGGACGAGAGAGATACGCAGTATTTT. It specifies CASSLGDERDTQYF.

This clone is medium-sized. The V gene is TRBV29-1, the J gene TRBJ1-1, with 7 bases lining up with TRBD1. CDR3 length: 12 residues. The germline CDR1 and CDR2 sequences are SQVTM and ANQGSEA. The V gene end was trimmed by 6 bases and the J gene end by 12 bases; junction bases not matched to a gene: 13. CDR3 residues: CSVVSGTEETFF. The CDR3 coding sequence is TGCAGCGTGGTATCCGGGACAGAAGAGACTTTCTTT.

In this sample, this clone turned up once. At one boundary the junction diverges from the germline segment, which might be a read error. The sample has other DNA sequences that encode this CDR3 too. The chain employs TRBV11-2 and TRBJ2-7; unclear D gene. The CDR3 loop spans 11 amino acids. Looked up from germline, CDR1 is SGHAT and CDR2 is FQNNGV. CDR3 nucleotides: TGCGCCAGCAGCTTGGTCTACGAGCAGTACTTC. This encodes CASSLVYEQYF.

The DNA for the CDR3 is TGTGCCAGTCCGGGACAGGGGGCAACTATATCTGAAGCTTTCTTT. Amino acid sequence: CASPGQGATISEAFF. The V gene is TRBV28, the J gene TRBJ1-1, with 12 bases that match TRBD1. Germline V gene sequence: CDR1 MDHEN, CDR2 SYDVKM. The CDR3 is 15 residues long. V shed 9 bases and J 6 bases; nucleotides not matched to a gene: 11.

The V and J genes are TRBV14 and TRBJ1-2; D remains ambiguous. V lost 1 base and J lost 5, with 14 bases in between. The CDR3 has 15 residues. Per germline, CDR1 SGHDN and CDR2 FVKESK. CDR3 amino acids: CASSQGILEIYGYTF. The DNA of the CDR3 is TGTGCCAGCAGCCAAGGGATATTGGAAATTTATGGCTACACCTTC.

The rearrangement links TRBV5-1 to TRBJ2-3, with D tentatively TRBD1 (6 bases). V was clipped by 0 bases and J by 4 bases, with 12 bases between them. The CDR3 is made up of 15 amino acids. CDR1 and CDR2 from the germline V gene are SGHRS and YFSETQ. The CDR3 loop reads CASSLAGQLADTQYF. DNA of the CDR3: TGCGCCAGCAGCTTGGCTGGACAGTTAGCAGATACGCAGTATTTT.

This chain links TRBV18 with TRBJ2-6; TRBD1 agrees at 8 bases. V shed 6 bases and J 0 bases; nucleotides not matched to a gene: 7. CDR1 is KGHSH, CDR2 LQKENI, per germline. CDR3 size: 17 residues. The CDR3 loop is CASSPPGQASGANVLTF. The CDR3 DNA is TGTGCCAGCTCGCCGCCGGGACAGGCCTCTGGGGCCAACGTCCTGACTTTC. Based on the CDR3 plus reference TRBV18 and TRBJ2-6, the full variable domain is NAGVMQNPRHLVRRRGQEARLRCSPMKGHSHVYWYRQLPEEGLKFMVYLQKENIIDESGMPKERFSAEFPKEGPSILRIQQVVRGDSAAYFCASSPPGQASGANVLTFGAGSRLTVL.

V and J are TRBV2 and TRBJ1-2; 7 bases align to TRBD1. Germline V CDR1 and CDR2: SNHLY, FYNNEI. Trimming at V came to 1 base and at J to 6 bases, leaving 8 bases not matched to a gene. There are 15 residues in the CDR3. As DNA, the CDR3 is TGTGCCAGCAGTGAAGAGAGGGGGCTGTTGGATGGCTACACCTTC. It translates to CASSEERGLLDGYTF.

This clone was picked up a small number of times. The chain is built from TRBV7-2 and TRBJ2-4; a possible D gene is TRBD1 (5 bases). CDR1 SGHTA and CDR2 FQGNSA come from the germline V gene. V lost 5 bases and J 8 bases, leaving 19 bases between the germline ends. CDR3 length: 15 amino acids. CDR3 region: CASSPFPRARDIQYF. The CDR3 DNA reads as TGTGCCAGCAGCCCCTTCCCCAGGGCCAGGGACATTCAGTACTTC. The full variable domain, rest sourced from reference TRBV7-2 and TRBJ2-4, is GAGVSQSPSNKVTEKGKDVELRCDPISGHTALYWYRQSLGQGLEFLIYFQGNSAPDKSGLPSDRFSAERTGGSVSTLTIQRTQQEDSAVYLCASSPFPRARDIQYFGAGTRLSVL.

This chain's CDR3 is CASSLAQVGAGELFF. The CDR3 DNA follows: TGTGCCAGCAGCTTAGCCCAGGTCGGGGCCGGGGAGCTGTTTTTT. V gene TRBV7-8 combines with J gene TRBJ2-2; possible D gene TRBD2, 5 bases. CDR1 is SGHVS and CDR2 is FQNEAQ in the germline V gene. The CDR3 loop spans 15 amino acids. V lost 0 bases and J 6 bases, leaving 11 bases between the germline ends. Full variable domain (rest looked up from reference TRBV7-8 and TRBJ2-2): GAGVSQSPRYKVAKRGQDVALRCDPISGHVSLFWYQQALGQGPEFLTYFQNEAQLDKSGLPSDRFFAERPEGSVSTLKIQRTQQEDSAVYLCASSLAQVGAGELFFGEGSRLTVL.

The chain couples TRBV6-6 to TRBJ2-7; a possible D gene is TRBD2 (5 bases). Per the germline V gene, CDR1 is MNHNY and CDR2 is SVGAGI (reference sequence). This CDR3 is built from 13 residues. The V and J ends lost 2 bases and 3 bases respectively, with 8 bases between them. The CDR3: CASSYEEDYEQYF. The CDR3 DNA follows: TGTGCCAGCAGTTACGAGGAGGACTACGAGCAGTACTTC.